This is a list of T cell receptor beta chains from one sample in a study of beta chain features in type 1 diabetes. The table came from immunoSEQ multiplex PCR; TCRdb's copy has only in-frame clones and leaves some out. Among around 300,000 clones listed, around 15% were seen once. What was sequenced was central memory CD4+ T cells from blood. These receptors originate from a young man in good health. Both conserved end residues are part of each CDR3. The D gene is left open where the match is weak. Clone sizes are given selectively: once, few, many, or a class where the clone is expanded.

size | J | D | V | CDR3 | DNA
. | TRBJ1-5 | . | TRBV28 | CASQPWESNQPQHF | TGTGCCAGTCAGCCTTGGGAAAGCAATCAGCCCCAGCATTTT
. | TRBJ2-3 | TRBD1 | TRBV5-4 | CASSSGTGGPDTQYF | TGTGCCAGCAGCTCCGGGACAGGGGGCCCAGATACGCAGTATTTT
few | TRBJ2-5 | TRBD2 | TRBV11-3 | CASSPPWGSGGFKETQYF | TGTGCCAGCAGCCCACCCTGGGGTAGCGGGGGCTTTAAAGAGACCCAGTACTTC
few | TRBJ1-3 | . | TRBV4-3 | CASSQEDSGNTIYF | TGCGCCAGCAGCCAAGAGGATTCTGGAAACACCATATATTTT
. | TRBJ1-1 | TRBD1 | TRBV4-3 | CASSQDRDTEAFF | TGCGCCAGCAGCCAGGACAGGGACACTGAAGCTTTCTTT
few | TRBJ2-4 | . | TRBV7-2 | CASSSRFTGPGAKNIQYF | TGTGCCAGCAGCTCGAGATTTACGGGACCTGGAGCCAAAAACATTCAGTACTTC
. | TRBJ1-1 | . | TRBV19 | CASSGLGGRAFF | TGTGCCAGTAGTGGACTGGGGGGTCGGGCTTTCTTT
few | TRBJ2-3 | TRBD2 | TRBV7-8 | CASNFIAGSRDTQYF | TGTGCCAGCAACTTTATAGCGGGGAGCCGCGATACGCAGTATTTT
few | TRBJ1-1 | TRBD1 | TRBV11-2 | CASSQTLTGPGTEAFF | TGTGCCAGCAGCCAAACCCTGACAGGGCCGGGGACTGAAGCTTTCTTT
. | TRBJ1-3 | . | TRBV5-1 | CASSLSWASGNTIYF | TGCGCCAGCAGCTTGTCGTGGGCCTCTGGAAACACCATATATTTT
few | TRBJ1-4 | . | TRBV5-4 | CASSLGTASDEKLFF | TGTGCCAGCAGCTTGGGGACAGCCTCGGATGAAAAACTGTTTTTT
. | TRBJ2-3 | . | TRBV5-1 | CASSSGASPTDTQYF | TGCGCCAGCAGCTCGGGGGCCAGCCCCACAGATACGCAGTATTTT
. | TRBJ1-5 | . | TRBV23-1 | CASGGRGSGPQHF | TGCGCCAGCGGTGGGCGGGGGTCAGGGCCCCAGCATTTT
few | TRBJ2-1 | . | TRBV11-2 | CASSFFQVEQFF | TGTGCCAGCAGCTTTTTTCAGGTTGAGCAGTTCTTC
. | TRBJ2-5 | . | TRBV9 | CASSPGPGPFRETQYF | TGTGCCAGCAGTCCCGGGCCGGGGCCGTTTAGGGAGACCCAGTACTTC
. | TRBJ1-4 | . | TRBV6-6 | CASSNTGRDEKLFF | TGTGCCAGCAGCAACACAGGGCGCGATGAAAAACTGTTTTTT
. | TRBJ1-3 | TRBD1 | TRBV6-5 | CASSYRQGGSGNTIYF | TGTGCCAGCAGTTACAGGCAGGGGGGCTCTGGAAACACCATATATTTT
few | TRBJ2-3 | . | TRBV11-2 | CASSQAPTSSDTQYF | TGCGCCAGCAGCCAAGCCCCGACTAGTTCAGATACGCAGTATTTT
. | TRBJ1-1 | . | TRBV28 | CASSLSNTEAFF | TGTGCCAGCAGTTTATCCAACACTGAAGCTTTCTTT
few | TRBJ2-4 | . | TRBV7-9 | CASSPATRIRSKNIQYF | TGTGCCAGCAGCCCAGCGACAAGGATCCGTTCCAAAAACATTCAGTACTTC
once | TRBJ1-6 | . | TRBV18 | CASSPQGGIDSPLHF | TGTGCCAGCTCACCACAGGGGGGTATAGATTCACCCCTCCACTTT
many | TRBJ1-5 | . | TRBV30 | CAWSGIQYQPQHF | TGTGCCTGGAGTGGAATCCAGTATCAGCCCCAGCATTTT
. | TRBJ1-1 | . | TRBV19 | CASSIRGSRREGRVNTEAFF | TGTGCCAGTAGTATTAGGGGGAGTCGCCGCGAGGGGCGGGTGAACACTGAAGCTTTCTTT
. | TRBJ2-6 | TRBD1 | TRBV30 | CAWSTGVSSGANVLTF | TGTGCCTGGTCTACAGGGGTCAGCTCTGGGGCCAACGTCCTGACTTTC
few | TRBJ2-6 | . | TRBV7-2 | CASSFRGGPSVLTF | TGTGCCAGCAGCTTTCGAGGGGGGCCCAGCGTCCTGACTTTC
. | TRBJ1-5 | . | TRBV2 | CASSEVRGNQPQHF | TGTGCCAGCAGTGAAGTTAGGGGGAATCAGCCCCAGCATTTT
. | TRBJ2-3 | TRBD2 | TRBV6-4 | CASSEVAGGPRDTQYF | TGTGCCAGCAGTGAGGTAGCGGGGGGGCCGCGAGATACGCAGTATTTT
. | TRBJ2-2 | . | TRBV11-3 | CASSLDPAALNTGELFF | TGTGCCAGCAGCTTAGATCCAGCGGCATTGAACACCGGGGAGCTGTTTTTT
once | TRBJ2-5 | . | TRBV4-1 | CASSQDVGPAPTQYF | TGCGCCAGCAGCCAAGATGTGGGGCCAGCTCCGACCCAGTACTTC
. | TRBJ1-5 | . | TRBV6-5 | CASSLTGRSNQPQHF | TGTGCCAGCAGTTTAACGGGACGGAGCAATCAGCCCCAGCATTTT
few | TRBJ1-2 | . | TRBV29-1 | CSVDRADDGYTF | TGCAGCGTTGACAGGGCCGACGATGGCTACACCTTC